These 25 T cell receptor beta chains share one sample of origin, sequenced in a study of T cell changes during pregnancy in multiple sclerosis. Here immunoSEQ multiplex PCR was the method, and the copy in TCRdb shows in-frame clones only, minus some. The data show around 70,000 clones, 80% to 95% seen once. The input for sequencing was CD4+ T cells from peripheral blood mononuclear cells, taken after pregnancy. All receptors come from a female donor with multiple sclerosis, enrolled in a pregnancy study.

The V and J genes are TRBV30 and TRBJ1-2, with D perhaps TRBD1 (5 bases). V was shortened by 2 bases and J by 3 bases, with 7 bases between the two germline ends. The CDR3 length is 12 residues. Germline values: CDR1 GTSNPN, CDR2 SVGIG (reference sequence). The DNA of the CDR3 is TGTGCCTGGAGTTCGGGGGACTATGGCTACACCTTC. This codes for CAWSSGDYGYTF. Together with reference TRBV30 and TRBJ1-2, the CDR3 gives the full variable domain: SQTIHQWPATLVQPVGSPLSLECTVEGTSNPNLYWYRQAAGRGLQLLFYSVGIGQISSEVPQNLSASRPQDRQFILSSKKLLLSDSGFYLCAWSSGDYGYTFGSGTRLTVV.

V gene TRBV11-2 combines with J gene TRBJ2-5; no clear D gene. The CDR3 sequence is 14 residues long. CDR1 is SGHAT and CDR2 is FQNNGV in the germline V gene. V lost 3 bases, J lost 1 base, and 9 bases lay in between. The CDR3 is CASSFPGSQETQYF. The DNA for the CDR3 is TGTGCCAGCAGCTTCCCCGGGTCCCAAGAGACCCAGTACTTC.

The rearrangement links TRBV2 to TRBJ1-1, with D possibly matching TRBD1 (6 bases). V dropped 7 bases and J dropped 3 bases, with 15 bases sitting between them. Germline CDR1 SNHLY, CDR2 FYNNEI. This CDR3 contains 14 residues. The CDR3: CASTEQGGDTEAFF. The DNA of the CDR3 is TGTGCCAGCACAGAACAGGGAGGGGACACTGAAGCTTTCTTT.

J is TRBJ2-1 and V is TRBV5-1; D may be TRBD2 (7 bases). The V gene's germline CDR1 is SGHRS and CDR2 YFSETQ. Trimming stripped 3 bases from V and 9 bases from J, with 25 bases between. This CDR3 has 17 amino acids. The CDR3 coding sequence is TGCGCCAGCAGCTCCCGAGGGGGGAGGGCTCGGGTCGGTGAGCAGTTCTTC. Translated: CASSSRGGRARVGEQFF.

This clone was detected only once. The J gene is TRBJ2-1, the V gene TRBV30; 7 bases are a match to TRBD2. Germline V gives CDR1 GTSNPN, CDR2 SVGIG (reference sequence). V lost 3 bases and J lost 1; bases outside the gene matches: 3. The CDR3 extends over 14 amino acids. CDR3 in DNA: TGTGCCTGGAGGGGAGCGGGGTCCTACAATGAGCAGTTCTTC. This encodes CAWRGAGSYNEQFF.

The chain uses TRBV7-9 and TRBJ2-7, with 10 bases that match TRBD1. CDR3 length: 15 residues. V was clipped by 5 bases and J by 0 bases; unmatched bases: 4. Germline V gives CDR1 SEHNR, CDR2 FQNEAQ (reference sequence). CDR3 nucleotide sequence: TGTGCCAGCAGCCCAGGACAGGGGGGCTCCTACGAGCAGTACTTC. Protein: CASSPGQGGSYEQYF.

V usage is TRBV19 and J usage is TRBJ1-5; the D is unclear. Germline lookup yields CDR1 LNHDA and CDR2 SQIVND (reference sequence). There are 16 residues in the CDR3. V was pared by 3 bases and J by 0 bases, with 12 bases between. The CDR3 loop is CASSIPRTGSNQPQHF. CDR3 bases: TGTGCCAGTAGTATTCCTAGGACTGGTAGCAATCAGCCCCAGCATTTT.

In nucleotides, the CDR3 is TGTGCCAGCAGCAACGTAGCGGGAGTTGTGGAGACCCAGTACTTC. It translates to CASSNVAGVVETQYF. The V gene is TRBV7-2, the J gene TRBJ2-5; the match to TRBD2 covers 9 bases. Trimming removed 5 bases from V and 5 bases from J; junction bases left unmatched: 9. The CDR3 spans 15 residues. CDR1 is SGHTA and CDR2 is FQGNSA in the germline V gene.

The chain recombines TRBV4-1 with TRBJ1-4, with TRBD1 as a possible D gene (5 bases). Germline CDR1 is MGHRA and CDR2 is YSYEKL. Trimming stripped 0 bases from V and 4 bases from J, with 12 bases between. This CDR3 spans 16 amino acids. CDR3 sequence: CASSQDQGLLNEKLFF. The CDR3 nucleotides read TGCGCCAGCAGCCAAGATCAGGGACTCCTTAATGAAAAACTGTTTTTT.

The V gene is TRBV29-1, the J gene TRBJ1-4; perhaps TRBD1 as D (6 bases). CDR3 length: 13 residues. The germline V gene encodes CDR1 SQVTM and CDR2 ANQGSEA. The V and J ends lost 1 base and 7 bases respectively, with 10 bases between them. CDR3 sequence reads: CSVEVSGAEKLFF. The CDR3 coding sequence is TGCAGCGTTGAAGTCTCAGGGGCTGAAAAACTGTTTTTT.

This sequence joins TRBV11-2 and TRBJ1-4; D is unresolved. The CDR3 runs to 15 residues. Germline V gene sequence: CDR1 SGHAT, CDR2 FQNNGV. V lost 5 bases to trimming and J lost 7 bases, with 17 bases between them. In DNA, the CDR3 is TGTGCCAGCAGCCCCCTAAGAGGCTTTCCTGAAAAACTGTTTTTT. This sequence encodes CASSPLRGFPEKLFF.

V usage is TRBV28 and J usage is TRBJ1-5; 7 bases line up with TRBD1. This CDR3 region has 13 residues. The germline gives CDR1 MDHEN, CDR2 SYDVKM. With V trimmed by 5 bases and J by 5 bases, 3 bases remained unmatched. In DNA, the CDR3 is TGTGCCAGCAGTAACAGGGGTCATCAGCCCCAGCATTTT. Protein sequence: CASSNRGHQPQHF. Looking up the rest from reference TRBV28 and TRBJ1-5 gives the full variable domain: DVKVTQSSRYLVKRTGEKVFLECVQDMDHENMFWYRQDPGLGLRLIYFSYDVKMKEKGDIPEGYSVSREKKERFSLILESASTNQTSMYLCASSNRGHQPQHFGDGTRLSIL.

The chain employs TRBV25-1 and TRBJ1-1; a weak D match, TRBD1 (6 bases). The germline V and J ends were trimmed by 10 bases and 0 bases, with 18 bases remaining between them. The CDR3 has 15 residues. The germline V gene has CDR1 MGHDK and CDR2 SYGVNS. The CDR3 DNA follows: TGTGCCACCAAGACAGGCGCCAATATGAACACTGAAGCTTTCTTT. This codes for CATKTGANMNTEAFF.

This chain links TRBV6-5 with TRBJ2-7, with 8 bases matching TRBD1. V trimming: 9 bases; J trimming: 2 bases; junction bases outside the gene matches: 6. CDR3 size: 13 residues. From germline, CDR1 is MNHEY and CDR2 SVGAGI. The CDR3 is CASGTGPTYEQYF. The CDR3 DNA follows: TGTGCCAGTGGGACAGGCCCAACCTACGAGCAGTACTTC.

The chain recombines TRBV18 with TRBJ1-1; a possible D gene is TRBD1 (5 bases). Germline V CDR1 and CDR2: KGHSH, LQKENI. The CDR3 extends over 13 amino acids. Trimming took off 3 bases at V and 1 base at J, with 6 bases between the two ends. The CDR3 loop is CASSPTENTEAFF. DNA of the CDR3: TGTGCCAGCTCACCGACAGAGAACACTGAAGCTTTCTTT. The full variable domain, completed using reference TRBV18 and TRBJ1-1, is NAGVMQNPRHLVRRRGQEARLRCSPMKGHSHVYWYRQLPEEGLKFMVYLQKENIIDESGMPKERFSAEFPKEGPSILRIQQVVRGDSAAYFCASSPTENTEAFFGQGTRLTVV.

The V and J genes are TRBV5-1 and TRBJ2-2; possibly TRBD2 for D (5 bases). Germline CDR1 reads SGHRS; CDR2 reads YFSETQ. The germline V and J ends were trimmed by 0 bases and 2 bases, with 11 bases remaining between them. This CDR3 is 16 amino acids long. CDR3 sequence reads: CASSLGTRSNTGELFF. Written as DNA, the CDR3 is TGCGCCAGCAGCTTGGGGACTCGTTCAAACACCGGGGAGCTGTTTTTT. The whole variable domain, remainder taken from reference TRBV5-1 and TRBJ2-2, is KAGVTQTPRYLIKTRGQQVTLSCSPISGHRSVSWYQQTPGQGLQFLFEYFSETQRNKGNFPGRFSGRQFSNSRSEMNVSTLELGDSALYLCASSLGTRSNTGELFFGEGSRLTVL.

The V and J genes are TRBV19 and TRBJ1-2; D is undetermined. Germline assignment: CDR1 LNHDA and CDR2 SQIVND (reference sequence). CDR3 size: 13 residues. Trimming shortened V by 5 bases and J by 1 base, and 8 bases separated the two germline ends. Here the CDR3 reads CASSLGNNYGYTF. The CDR3 nucleotides are TGTGCCAGTAGTCTCGGGAATAACTATGGCTACACCTTC.

The rearrangement joins TRBV6-4 to TRBJ1-1, with 7 bases aligning to TRBD1. Losses at the gene ends were 4 bases for V and 3 bases for J; bases not matched to a gene: 2. The germline CDR1 and CDR2 sequences are MRHNA and SNTAGT. CDR3 length equals 13 residues. The CDR3 here is CASSARGDTEAFF. The CDR3 region has the DNA TGTGCCAGCAGTGCCAGGGGGGACACTGAAGCTTTCTTT.

The chain uses TRBV6-6 and TRBJ2-3, with TRBD1 as a possible D gene (6 bases). Germline V gene lookup returns CDR1 MNHNY and CDR2 SVGAGI (reference sequence). Trimming left V 8 bases short and J 5 bases short, with 17 bases between. The CDR3 totals 14 residues. CDR3 DNA: TGTGCCAGCCAACCAAACAGGGTAGAAGATACGCAGTATTTT. Translation gives CASQPNRVEDTQYF.

The V and J genes are TRBV5-4 and TRBJ2-7; 8 nucleotides line up with TRBD2. Per the germline V gene, CDR1 is SGHNT and CDR2 is YYREEE (reference sequence). The CDR3 sequence is 16 residues long. V lost 1 base and J lost 0; bases outside the gene matches: 6. CDR3 nucleotides: TGTGCCAGCAGCTTGCCCCTTAGCGGGACCTCCTACGAGCAGTACTTC. This translates into CASSLPLSGTSYEQYF. Full variable domain (remainder filled in from reference TRBV5-4 and TRBJ2-7): ETGVTQSPTHLIKTRGQQVTLRCSSQSGHNTVSWYQQALGQGPQFIFQYYREEENGRGNFPPRFSGLQFPNYSSELNVNALELDDSALYLCASSLPLSGTSYEQYFGPGTRLTVT.

In regard to this clone: This specimen includes other DNA sequences encoding the same CDR3. This chain joins TRBV19 and TRBJ1-1, with 8 bases that match TRBD1. The V gene's germline CDR1 is LNHDA and CDR2 SQIVND (reference sequence). With 4 bases clipped from V and 3 bases from J, the junction kept 1 base outside the gene matches. The CDR3 consists of 13 residues. CDR3 residues: CASSTTGDTEAFF. In DNA form, the CDR3 reads TGTGCCAGTAGTACGACAGGGGACACTGAAGCTTTCTTT.

V usage is TRBV20-1 and J usage is TRBJ2-3; D is undetermined. This CDR3 contains 11 residues. Germline V lookup: CDR1 DFQATT, CDR2 SNEGSKA (reference sequence). V was cut by 7 bases and J by 3 bases, with 8 bases left in between. Here the CDR3 DNA reads TGCAGTGTAAAGCGAACAGATACGCAGTATTTT. Translating it yields CSVKRTDTQYF.

The J gene is TRBJ1-3, the V gene TRBV19; 7 bases align to TRBD1. From germline, CDR1 is LNHDA and CDR2 SQIVND (reference sequence). With V trimmed by 4 bases and J by 0 bases, 3 bases remained unmatched. The CDR3 has 15 amino acids. The CDR3 protein is CASSTTGASGNTIYF. For the CDR3, the DNA is TGTGCCAGTAGTACCACAGGGGCCTCTGGAAACACCATATATTTT.

The chain uses TRBV10-3 and TRBJ2-7, with 8 bases aligning to TRBD1. Germline V gene sequence: CDR1 ENHRY, CDR2 SYGVKD. The CDR3 is 15 amino acids. Losses at the gene ends were 3 bases for V and 4 bases for J; bases not matched to a gene: 8. The DNA of the CDR3 is TGTGCCATCAGTGACCGCGGGACAGGCCCTTACGAGCAGTACTTC. Protein sequence: CAISDRGTGPYEQYF.

The chain carries TRBV5-1 and TRBJ1-1; TRBD1 agrees at 8 bases. The V gene end was trimmed by 3 bases and the J gene end by 4 bases; junction bases not matched to a gene: 2. Germline CDR1 is SGHRS and CDR2 is YFSETQ. This CDR3 is 13 amino acids long. CDR3 residues: CASSSTGGTEAFF. The CDR3 nucleotides are TGCGCCAGCAGCTCTACAGGGGGCACTGAAGCTTTCTTT.